The source of this TCR beta chain is a study of radiation and T cells in renal cell carcinoma. Study results and caveats: In blood, top tumor clones expanded by 2 weeks, shrinking by 4. Pretreatment tumor biopsies were lacking, so baseline clonotypes are unknown.

As to time point: baseline pretreatment blood. Treatment given: 15 Gy SBRT to primary tumor, nephrectomy 4 weeks later. After SBRT, blood was collected at 2 and 4 weeks, plus baseline. The tumor was a clear cell renal cell carcinoma. The count of this clone is one. What it binds is unknown. Profiled with immunoSEQ multiplex PCR; TCRdb holds only in-frame clones, not every one. The repertoire holds roughly 120,000 clones, with approximately 78% as singletons. The J segment lost 6 bases and the V segment lost 0 bases, leaving 10 bases of the junction unmatched. The CDR3 consists of 17 residues. Germline CDR1 reads LGHNA; CDR2 reads YSLEER.

This chain links TRBV4-3 with TRBJ2-2; 7 positions match TRBD2. Material: blood, obtained from a patient whose treatment included radiotherapy and nephrectomy. The sequence was obtained from a woman aged 60-70 years with renal cell carcinoma. In DNA, the CDR3 is TGCGCCAGCAGCCAAGAATCGCGACTAGCATCGTCCGGGGAGCTGTTTTTT. Translated, it gives CASSQESRLASSGELFF.